This is a list of T cell receptor beta chains from one sample in a study of patients and donors after allogeneic stem cell transplantation. From the RT-PCR reads, TCRdb called clonotypes with MiXCR, one entry per CDR3 protein. Of some 880,000 distinct CDR3 sequences in the sample, around 17% were seen once. The source material was blood, either unsorted or a sorted T cell fraction (not recorded which). The source is a human donor who was either an allogeneic HSCT recipient or a stem cell or donor lymphocyte infusion donor (not recorded which). It is not recorded whose cells these are; they may come from a transplant donor. CDR3s include the opening cysteine and the closing phenylalanine or tryptophan. D genes are given only for firm matches. Clone size is given for some rows only: seen once, a few or many times, or a class if the clone is expanded.

length	D	size	V	J	CDR3	DNA
17	.	.	TRBV5-5	TRBJ2-3	CASNRYSGRPAGDTQYF	TGTGCCAGCAATCGGTATAGCGGACGACCGGCGGGAGATACGCAGTATTTT
14	.	.	TRBV18	TRBJ2-3	CASSPGSTTDTQYF	TGTGCCAGCTCACCAGGCAGCACCACAGATACGCAGTATTTT
18	TRBD2	once	TRBV3-1	TRBJ2-3	CASSQDPGLAGDTDTQYF	TGTGCCAGCAGCCAAGATCCAGGACTAGCGGGGGACACAGATACGCAGTATTTT
15	TRBD2	many	TRBV10-3	TRBJ2-5	CAISPTSGVEETQYF	TGTGCCATCAGTCCGACTAGCGGGGTGGAAGAGACCCAGTACTTC
13	.	few	TRBV7-9	TRBJ2-3	CASSFAGSDTQYF	TGTGCCAGCAGCTTTGCAGGGTCAGATACGCAGTATTTT
16	.	few	TRBV6-1	TRBJ1-3	CASSVGRTRSGNTIYF	TGTGCCAGCAGCGTAGGCAGGACCCGCTCTGGAAACACCATATATTTT
15	TRBD2	.	TRBV6-1	TRBJ2-7	CASIHGAGVVYEQYF	TGTGCCAGCATCCACGGCGCGGGGGTCGTCTACGAGCAGTACTTC
13	.	many	TRBV29-1	TRBJ1-2	CSARPGQGYGYTF	TGCAGCGCCCGCCCAGGGCAGGGGTACGGCTACACCTTC
14	.	.	TRBV7-8	TRBJ2-5	CASSSIALRETQYF	TGTGCCAGCAGCTCGATCGCCCTCAGGGAGACCCAGTACTTC
15	.	.	TRBV14	TRBJ1-2	CASSQAGAPIYGYTF	TGTGCCAGCAGCCAAGCTGGCGCTCCGATCTATGGCTACACCTTC
16	.	few	TRBV25-1	TRBJ2-2	CASSETPGVVTGELFF	TGTGCCAGCAGTGAAACCCCTGGGGTGGTTACCGGGGAGCTGTTTTTT
16	TRBD2	.	TRBV7-2	TRBJ2-5	CASSFLGWGGQETQYF	TGTGCCAGCAGCTTTCTGGGTTGGGGGGGCCAAGAGACCCAGTACTTC
13	.	few	TRBV12-3/TRBV12-4	TRBJ2-7	CASSLGRIVEQYF	TGTGCCAGCAGTTTGGGCAGGATCGTTGAGCAGTACTTC
14	TRBD1	few	TRBV29-1	TRBJ2-2	CSVARGQGAGELFF	TGCAGCGTGGCCCGGGGACAGGGGGCCGGGGAGCTGTTTTTT
14	.	few	TRBV4-2	TRBJ2-7	CASSQEERMGERYF	TGTGCCAGCAGCCAAGAGGAACGCATGGGGGAACGGTACTTC
12	.	.	TRBV28	TRBJ1-4	CASSPPVGKLFF	TGTGCCAGCAGCCCCCCGGTGGGGAAACTGTTTTTT
17	TRBD2	few	TRBV10-3	TRBJ2-3	CAIRWGTSGGAGDTQYF	TGTGCCATCAGATGGGGGACTAGCGGGGGGGCTGGAGATACGCAGTATTTT
15	.	many	TRBV5-5	TRBJ2-2	CASSLAQGSTGELFF	TGTGCCAGCAGCTTGGCACAAGGCAGCACCGGGGAGCTGTTTTTT
15	.	.	TRBV12-3/TRBV12-4	TRBJ1-5	CASSFPDIGNQPQHF	TGTGCCAGCAGTTTCCCCGACATCGGTAATCAGCCCCAGCATTTT
17	.	.	TRBV7-9	TRBJ2-7	CASSLVSAGRGGYEQYF	TGTGCCAGCAGCTTAGTGTCCGCGGGCAGGGGTGGTTACGAGCAGTACTTC
13	.	.	TRBV27	TRBJ2-7	CASSLTAYYEQYF	TGTGCCAGCAGTTTAACAGCATACTACGAGCAGTACTTC
14	.	.	TRBV20-1	TRBJ2-1	CSARDTGRIGKQFF	TGCAGTGCTAGAGATACGGGTAGGATCGGTAAGCAGTTCTTC
15	TRBD2	.	TRBV12-3/TRBV12-4	TRBJ2-3	CASSPLLADADTQYF	TGTGCCAGCAGTCCCCTCCTAGCGGACGCAGATACGCAGTATTTT
15	.	.	TRBV7-6	TRBJ2-7	CASSYTPGAIHEQYF	TGTGCCAGCAGTTATACCCCAGGGGCGATCCACGAGCAGTACTTC
15	TRBD2	few	TRBV20-1	TRBJ2-3	CSAREGTRNTDTQYF	TGCAGTGCTAGAGAGGGGACTAGAAACACAGATACGCAGTATTTT
18	TRBD2	few	TRBV4-2	TRBJ2-1	CASSLGPGTSGRGNEQFF	TGTGCCAGCAGCCTGGGTCCCGGGACTAGCGGGAGGGGGAATGAGCAGTTCTTC
15	.	.	TRBV6-5	TRBJ2-3	CASSYSPSVTDTQYF	TGTGCCAGCAGTTACTCGCCTAGCGTAACAGATACGCAGTATTTT
12	.	many	TRBV6-1	TRBJ2-5	CASTWERETQYF	TGTGCCAGCACCTGGGAGCGGGAGACCCAGTACTTC
17	TRBD2	many	TRBV10-3	TRBJ2-3	CATKLAGPGVSTDTQYF	TGTGCCACCAAACTAGCGGGACCCGGGGTTAGCACAGATACGCAGTATTTT
13	.	few	TRBV7-2	TRBJ1-4	CASSPGAIEKLFF	TGTGCCAGCAGCCCCGGGGCAATAGAAAAACTGTTTTTT
15	TRBD2	.	TRBV4-3	TRBJ2-1	CASSQLAGDYNEQFF	TGCGCCAGCAGCCAACTAGCGGGGGACTACAATGAGCAGTTCTTC
12	.	many	TRBV5-1	TRBJ2-1	CASSLQNNEQFF	TGCGCCAGCAGCCTCCAGAACAATGAGCAGTTCTTC
13	.	few	TRBV20-1	TRBJ1-1	CSARDDRNTEAFF	TGCAGTGCTAGAGATGATAGGAACACTGAAGCTTTCTTT
16	TRBD1	few	TRBV6-1	TRBJ2-7	CASRLSDRGRPYEQYF	TGTGCCAGCAGGCTATCAGACAGGGGCAGACCTTACGAGCAGTACTTC
16	.	few	TRBV28	TRBJ2-3	CASISLLGHITDTQYF	TGTGCCAGCATTTCTTTGTTGGGACACATCACAGATACGCAGTATTTT
15	.	.	TRBV27	TRBJ2-2	CASSLTDPGTGELFF	TGTGCCAGCAGTTTAACCGACCCCGGGACCGGGGAGCTGTTTTTT
15	TRBD1	few	TRBV12-3/TRBV12-4	TRBJ1-1	CASSRYRGKGTEAFF	TGTGCCAGCAGTCGGTACAGGGGTAAGGGCACTGAAGCTTTCTTT
15	TRBD2	many	TRBV29-1	TRBJ2-1	CSLTGAGAFYNEQFF	TGCAGCCTCACCGGGGCGGGAGCGTTCTACAATGAGCAGTTCTTC
9	.	.	TRBV20-1	TRBJ2-5	CSASQDQYF	TGCAGTGCTAGCCAGGACCAGTACTTC
14	.	.	TRBV15	TRBJ1-5	CATSRDRQNQPQHF	TGTGCCACCAGCAGAGATAGGCAAAATCAGCCCCAGCATTTT
14	.	.	TRBV7-9	TRBJ1-5	CASSLIESNQPQHF	TGTGCCAGCAGCTTGATTGAGAGCAATCAGCCCCAGCATTTT
11	.	few	TRBV24-1	TRBJ2-1	CATREASEQFF	TGTGCCACCAGGGAGGCTAGCGAGCAGTTCTTC
14	TRBD1	few	TRBV28	TRBJ2-5	CASSTGEIRETQYF	TGTGCAAGCAGCACAGGGGAGATTAGAGAGACCCAGTACTTC
13	TRBD2	.	TRBV20-1	TRBJ2-5	CRPTSGVKETQYF	TGCAGACCAACTAGCGGGGTAAAAGAGACCCAGTACTTC
15	TRBD1	.	TRBV5-1	TRBJ2-1	CASSPPGTGLNEQFF	TGCGCCAGCAGCCCCCCCGGGACAGGCCTTAATGAGCAGTTCTTC
15	TRBD1	few	TRBV12-3/TRBV12-4	TRBJ2-1	CASSRTGDFWDEQFF	TGTGCCAGCAGCCGGACAGGGGATTTTTGGGATGAGCAGTTCTTC
13	.	many	TRBV12-3/TRBV12-4	TRBJ2-7	CASRAFEAYEQYF	TGTGCCAGCAGGGCATTTGAGGCCTACGAGCAGTACTTC
16	TRBD2	few	TRBV20-1	TRBJ2-7	CSASGYGTSGVYEQYF	TGCAGTGCCAGTGGCTACGGGACTAGCGGGGTCTACGAGCAGTACTTC
13	.	few	TRBV3-1	TRBJ1-1	CASSQGGGRKAFF	TGTGCCAGCAGCCAAGGGGGGGGCCGTAAAGCTTTCTTT
14	.	many	TRBV2	TRBJ2-3	CASSESRGTDTQYF	TGTGCCAGCAGTGAAAGCAGGGGCACAGATACGCAGTATTTT
15	.	many	TRBV20-1	TRBJ2-1	CSAREVVGWGNEQFF	TGCAGTGCTAGAGAAGTAGTAGGTTGGGGCAATGAGCAGTTCTTC
14	.	few	TRBV5-1	TRBJ1-5	CASSPDTGDQPQHF	TGCGCCAGCAGCCCGGATACGGGCGATCAGCCCCAGCATTTT
18	.	.	TRBV3-1	TRBJ2-1	CASSQDAYRTSVHNEQFF	TGTGCCAGCAGCCAAGATGCATATAGGACAAGCGTTCACAATGAGCAGTTCTTC